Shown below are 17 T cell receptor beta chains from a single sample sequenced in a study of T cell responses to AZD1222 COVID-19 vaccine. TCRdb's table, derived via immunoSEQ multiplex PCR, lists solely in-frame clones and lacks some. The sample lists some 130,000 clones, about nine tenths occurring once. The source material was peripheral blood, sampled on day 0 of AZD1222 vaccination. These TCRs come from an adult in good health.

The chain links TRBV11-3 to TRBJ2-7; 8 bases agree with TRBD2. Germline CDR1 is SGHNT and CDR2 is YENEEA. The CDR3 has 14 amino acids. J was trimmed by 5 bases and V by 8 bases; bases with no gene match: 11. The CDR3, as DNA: TGTGCCAGCTATAACCGGGGGGGCAGGGACGAGCAGTACTTC. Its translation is CASYNRGGRDEQYF.

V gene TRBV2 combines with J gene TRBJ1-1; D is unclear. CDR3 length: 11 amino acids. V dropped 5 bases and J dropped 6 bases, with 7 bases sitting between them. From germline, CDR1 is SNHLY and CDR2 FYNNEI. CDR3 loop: CASSTDAEAFF. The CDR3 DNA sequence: TGTGCCAGCAGTACAGACGCTGAAGCTTTCTTT.

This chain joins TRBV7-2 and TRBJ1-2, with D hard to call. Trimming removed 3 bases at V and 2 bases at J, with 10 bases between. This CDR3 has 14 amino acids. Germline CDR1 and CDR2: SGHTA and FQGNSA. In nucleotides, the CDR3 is TGTGCCAGCAGCTTTCAGCGAACGAACTATGGCTACACCTTC. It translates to CASSFQRTNYGYTF. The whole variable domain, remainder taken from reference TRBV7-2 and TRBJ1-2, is GAGVSQSPSNKVTEKGKDVELRCDPISGHTALYWYRQSLGQGLEFLIYFQGNSAPDKSGLPSDRFSAERTGGSVSTLTIQRTQQEDSAVYLCASSFQRTNYGYTFGSGTRLTVV.

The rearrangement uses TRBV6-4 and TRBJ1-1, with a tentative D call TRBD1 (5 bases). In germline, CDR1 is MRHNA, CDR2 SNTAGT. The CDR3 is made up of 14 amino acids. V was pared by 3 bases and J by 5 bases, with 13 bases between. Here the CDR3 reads CASSERQRRTEAFF. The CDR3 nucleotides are TGTGCCAGCAGTGAAAGACAGAGGCGGACTGAAGCTTTCTTT.

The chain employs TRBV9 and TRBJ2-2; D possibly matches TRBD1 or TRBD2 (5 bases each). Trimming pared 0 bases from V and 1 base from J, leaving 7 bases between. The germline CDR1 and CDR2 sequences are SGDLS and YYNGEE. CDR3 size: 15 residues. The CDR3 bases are TGTGCCAGCAGCGTAGGGGGGAAGAACACCGGGGAGCTGTTTTTT. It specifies CASSVGGKNTGELFF.

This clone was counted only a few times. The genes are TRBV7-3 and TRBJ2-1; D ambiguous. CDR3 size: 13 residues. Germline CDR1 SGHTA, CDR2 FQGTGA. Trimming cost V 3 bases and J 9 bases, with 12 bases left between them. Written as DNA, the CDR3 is TGTGCCAGCAGCTTGGGTAAGGTGGCTGAGCAGTTCTTC. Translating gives CASSLGKVAEQFF.

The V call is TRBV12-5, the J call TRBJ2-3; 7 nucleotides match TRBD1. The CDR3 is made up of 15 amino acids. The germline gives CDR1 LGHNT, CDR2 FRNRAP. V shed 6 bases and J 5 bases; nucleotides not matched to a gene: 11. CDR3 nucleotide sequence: TGTGCTAGTGGGCCGGGGATAGGGGGCTTAGATACGCAGTATTTT. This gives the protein CASGPGIGGLDTQYF.

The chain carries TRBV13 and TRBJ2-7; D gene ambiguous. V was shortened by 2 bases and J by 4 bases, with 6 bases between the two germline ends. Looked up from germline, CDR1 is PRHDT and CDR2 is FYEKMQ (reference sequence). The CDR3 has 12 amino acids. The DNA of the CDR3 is TGTGCCAGCAGCTTAAAAGGGTACGAGCAGTACTTC. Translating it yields CASSLKGYEQYF.

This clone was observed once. The DNA of the CDR3 is TGCGCCAGCAGCCAAGTTGAGGGTTCCGGCGAGCAGTACTTC. As protein: CASSQVEGSGEQYF. The rearrangement links TRBV4-3 to TRBJ2-7; a weak D match, TRBD2 (5 bases). The CDR3 runs to 14 residues. The V gene's germline CDR1 is LGHNA and CDR2 YSLEER. V gave up 1 base and J gave up 6 bases, with 13 bases separating them.

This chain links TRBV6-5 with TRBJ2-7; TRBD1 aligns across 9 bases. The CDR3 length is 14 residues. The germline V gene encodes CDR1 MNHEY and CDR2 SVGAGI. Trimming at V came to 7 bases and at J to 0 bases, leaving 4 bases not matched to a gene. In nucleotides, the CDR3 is TGTGCCAGCAAACTGACAGGGGGCTCCTACGAGCAGTACTTC. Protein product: CASKLTGGSYEQYF.

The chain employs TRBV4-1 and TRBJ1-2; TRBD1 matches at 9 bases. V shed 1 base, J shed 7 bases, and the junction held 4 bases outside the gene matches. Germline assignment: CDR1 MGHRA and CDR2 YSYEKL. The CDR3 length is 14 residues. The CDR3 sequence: CASSQGGTGLGYTF. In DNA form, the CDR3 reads TGCGCCAGCAGCCAAGGGGGGACAGGGCTTGGCTACACCTTC.

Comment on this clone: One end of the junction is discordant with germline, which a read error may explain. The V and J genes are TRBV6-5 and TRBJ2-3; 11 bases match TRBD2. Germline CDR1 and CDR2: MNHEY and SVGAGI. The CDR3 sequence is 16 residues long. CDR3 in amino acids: CASNYLAGGGTDTQYF. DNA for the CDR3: TGTGCCAGCAATTACCTAGCGGGGGGAGGGACAGATACGCAGTATTTT.

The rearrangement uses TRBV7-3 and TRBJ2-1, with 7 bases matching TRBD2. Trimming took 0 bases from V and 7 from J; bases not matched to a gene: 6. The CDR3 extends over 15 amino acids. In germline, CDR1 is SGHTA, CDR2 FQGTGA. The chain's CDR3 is CASSLTVLAQNEQFF. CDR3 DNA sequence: TGTGCCAGCAGCTTAACGGTACTAGCGCAGAATGAGCAGTTCTTC.

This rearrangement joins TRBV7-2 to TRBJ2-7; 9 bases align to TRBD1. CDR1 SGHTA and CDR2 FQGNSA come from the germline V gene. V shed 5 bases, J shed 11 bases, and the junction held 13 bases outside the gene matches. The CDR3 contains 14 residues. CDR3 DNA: TGTGCCAGCAGCCTAGGAGGGACAGGGAAAATAGAGTACTTC. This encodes CASSLGGTGKIEYF.

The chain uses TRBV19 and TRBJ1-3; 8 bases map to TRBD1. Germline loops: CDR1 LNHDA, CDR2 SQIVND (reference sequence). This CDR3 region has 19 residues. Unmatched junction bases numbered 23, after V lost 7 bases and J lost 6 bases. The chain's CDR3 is CASTPGGQVNQRGVNTIYF. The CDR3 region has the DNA TGTGCCAGTACCCCAGGGGGACAGGTCAACCAAAGGGGCGTAAACACCATATATTTT.

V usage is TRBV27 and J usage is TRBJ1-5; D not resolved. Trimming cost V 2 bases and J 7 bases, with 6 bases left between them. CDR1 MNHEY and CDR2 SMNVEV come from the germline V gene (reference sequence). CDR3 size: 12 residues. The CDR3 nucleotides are TGTGCCAGCAGTTTAGCGGGGCAGCCCCAGCATTTT. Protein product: CASSLAGQPQHF.

This CDR3 reads CASSEGTGRGQPQHF. CDR3 nucleotide sequence: TGTGCCAGCAGTGAGGGGACAGGGAGGGGACAGCCCCAGCATTTT. The chain carries TRBV6-1 and TRBJ1-5; 9 nucleotides match TRBD1. The CDR3 extends over 15 amino acids. Germline CDR1 is MNHNS and CDR2 is SASEGT. J lost 7 bases, V lost 3 bases, and 7 bases had no gene match.